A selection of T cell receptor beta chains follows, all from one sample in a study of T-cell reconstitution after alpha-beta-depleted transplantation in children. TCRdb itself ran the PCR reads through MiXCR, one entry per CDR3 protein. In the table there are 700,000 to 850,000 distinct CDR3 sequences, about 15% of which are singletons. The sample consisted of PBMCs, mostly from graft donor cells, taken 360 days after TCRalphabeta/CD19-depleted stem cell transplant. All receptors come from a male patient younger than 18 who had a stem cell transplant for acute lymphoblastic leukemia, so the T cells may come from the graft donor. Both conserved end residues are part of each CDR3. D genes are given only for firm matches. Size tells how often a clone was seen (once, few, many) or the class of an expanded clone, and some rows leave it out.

CASSYSGVSPLHF	TGTGCCAGCAGTTACTCGGGGGTATCACCCCTCCACTTT	TRBV6-5	few	TRBJ1-6	NA
CAWSVLYEQYF	TGTGCCTGGAGTGTACTATACGAGCAGTACTTC	TRBV30	NA	TRBJ2-7	NA
CASSQEGQRFNYGYTF	TGCGCCAGCAGCCAAGAGGGACAGCGGTTTAACTATGGCTACACCTTC	TRBV4-1	NA	TRBJ1-2	TRBD1
CSAGGVAGQPQHF	TGCAGTGCGGGAGGTGTCGCGGGGCAGCCCCAGCATTTT	TRBV20-1	NA	TRBJ1-5	NA
CASSPRQPYNEQFF	TGTGCCAGCAGCCCTAGACAGCCCTACAATGAGCAGTTCTTC	TRBV7-8	few	TRBJ2-1	NA
CSVRGEPNTGELFF	TGCAGCGTGCGAGGGGAGCCGAACACCGGGGAGCTGTTTTTT	TRBV29-1	few	TRBJ2-2	NA
CASSLGPGTRYEQYF	TGTGCCAGCAGCTTAGGTCCTGGGACGAGGTACGAGCAGTACTTC	TRBV7-8	NA	TRBJ2-7	NA
CASILAGTSYEQYF	TGTGCCAGCATATTGGCAGGGACGTCCTACGAGCAGTACTTC	TRBV25-1	NA	TRBJ2-7	NA
CASSPMRERGSTEAFF	TGTGCCAGCTCACCAATGAGGGAGAGAGGGAGCACTGAAGCTTTCTTT	TRBV18	NA	TRBJ1-1	NA
CASSAGRGIILPQHF	TGCGCCAGCAGCGCGGGACGGGGAATAATACTGCCCCAGCATTTT	TRBV4-1	few	TRBJ1-5	NA
CASSQEIAFVAYTEAFF	TGCGCCAGCAGCCAAGAGATCGCTTTCGTAGCCTACACTGAAGCTTTCTTT	TRBV4-1	few	TRBJ1-1	NA
CASSLTSGDNEQFF	TGCGCCAGCAGCTTAACTAGCGGGGACAATGAGCAGTTCTTC	TRBV5-1	NA	TRBJ2-1	TRBD2
CASSPSGGSSYNEQFF	TGTGCCAGCAGTCCTAGCGGGGGGAGCTCCTACAATGAGCAGTTCTTC	TRBV7-9	few	TRBJ2-1	TRBD2
CASSYSKRAPQYF	TGTGCCAGCAGTTACTCGAAGCGGGCGCCGCAGTACTTC	TRBV6-5	NA	TRBJ2-7	NA
CASSSGTGLNTGELFF	TGTGCCAGCAGCTCCGGGACAGGTCTGAACACCGGGGAGCTGTTTTTT	TRBV11-3	NA	TRBJ2-2	TRBD1
CASSRLEGPTDTQYF	TGTGCCAGCAGTCGACTAGAAGGACCCACAGATACGCAGTATTTT	TRBV27	NA	TRBJ2-3	NA
CASSLSWTGRVNEQFF	TGTGCCAGCAGTTTATCTTGGACAGGGAGGGTCAATGAGCAGTTCTTC	TRBV27	NA	TRBJ2-1	NA
CASSARASGRYEQYF	TGTGCCAGCAGTGCCCGGGCTAGCGGGAGGTACGAGCAGTACTTC	TRBV28	many	TRBJ2-7	TRBD2
CATSGPTGAVGQETQYF	TGTGCCACCAGCGGTCCCACGGGGGCAGTTGGTCAAGAGACCCAGTACTTC	TRBV15	NA	TRBJ2-5	NA
CCHRGHMNTEAFF	TGCTGCCACAGGGGTCACATGAACACTGAAGCTTTCTTT	TRBV29-1	few	TRBJ1-1	TRBD1
CASADKFSYEQYF	TGTGCCAGCGCCGACAAATTCTCCTACGAGCAGTACTTC	TRBV14	NA	TRBJ2-7	NA
CASSSLAGGPNVLTF	TGTGCCAGCAGTTCCCTAGCGGGAGGGCCCAACGTCCTGACTTTC	TRBV12-3/TRBV12-4	NA	TRBJ2-6	TRBD2
CASSLPGTLGQAGRRYEQYF	TGTGCCAGCAGCTTACCGGGTACTCTAGGACAGGCCGGGAGACGGTACGAGCAGTACTTC	TRBV7-3	NA	TRBJ2-7	NA
CASVFDIPSSGANVLTF	TGCGCCAGCGTGTTCGACATCCCGAGCTCTGGGGCCAACGTCCTGACTTTC	TRBV10-2	few	TRBJ2-6	NA
CATSREGSAGAKNIQYF	TGTGCCACCAGCAGGGAAGGGAGCGCGGGGGCCAAAAACATTCAGTACTTC	TRBV15	few	TRBJ2-4	NA
CASSPVILAYEQYF	TGTGCCAGCAGCCCCGTGATCTTAGCCTACGAGCAGTACTTC	TRBV21-1	many	TRBJ2-7	NA
CASNQGGLYNEQFF	TGCGCCAGCAACCAAGGGGGCCTCTACAATGAGCAGTTCTTC	TRBV5-1	NA	TRBJ2-1	TRBD1
CASSAGVRENNGELFF	TGTGCCAGCAGTGCTGGGGTGCGGGAGAACAACGGGGAGCTGTTTTTT	TRBV12-3/TRBV12-4	NA	TRBJ2-2	TRBD2
CASTPGTTDTQYF	TGCGCCAGCACCCCGGGGACCACAGATACGCAGTATTTT	TRBV10-2	NA	TRBJ2-3	NA
CASSFQREQFF	TGCGCCAGCAGCTTTCAACGGGAACAGTTCTTC	TRBV5-1	many	TRBJ2-1	NA
CASSSLSSENYEQYF	TGTGCCAGCAGCTCCCTGTCGTCGGAGAACTACGAGCAGTACTTC	TRBV7-8	few	TRBJ2-7	NA
CASSRGVGAETQYF	TGTGCCAGCAGTCGGGGTGTGGGGGCGGAGACCCAGTACTTC	TRBV12-3/TRBV12-4	few	TRBJ2-5	NA
CASSRQGSRPEQYF	TGTGCCAGCAGTAGACAGGGTTCCCGTCCCGAGCAGTACTTC	TRBV6-1	few	TRBJ2-7	TRBD1
CASTGDRALNTGELFF	TGTGCCAGCACCGGGGACAGGGCCTTAAACACCGGGGAGCTGTTTTTT	TRBV7-7	few	TRBJ2-2	TRBD1